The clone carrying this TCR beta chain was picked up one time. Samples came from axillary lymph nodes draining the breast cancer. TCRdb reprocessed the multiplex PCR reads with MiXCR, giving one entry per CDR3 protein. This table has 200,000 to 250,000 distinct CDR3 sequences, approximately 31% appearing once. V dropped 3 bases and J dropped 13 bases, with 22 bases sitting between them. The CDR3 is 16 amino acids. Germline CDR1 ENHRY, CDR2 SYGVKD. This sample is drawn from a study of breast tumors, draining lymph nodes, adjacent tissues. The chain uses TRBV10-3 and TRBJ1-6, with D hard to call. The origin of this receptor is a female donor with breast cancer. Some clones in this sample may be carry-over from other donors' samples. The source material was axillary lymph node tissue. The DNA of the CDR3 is TGTGCCATCAGTGACGCGGATTTCTCCTATAATCCGCCCCTCCACTTT. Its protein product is CAISDADFSYNPPLHF.